This entry features one TCR beta chain sequence. Produced via immunoSEQ multiplex PCR; TCRdb's table is partial and in-frame only. The table has 180,000 or so clones, roughly three quarters seen once. The data derive from a study of blood T cell repertoires in COVID-19. Turning to the study itself: Researchers got acute and convalescent COVID-19 samples from the United States, Italy and Spain. T cells, B-cell-depleted T cells, or PBMCs provided the cDNA or gDNA that served as material.

Germline CDR1 is LNHDA and CDR2 is SQIVND (reference sequence). The CDR3 has 12 residues. The V and J ends lost 7 bases and 8 bases, in that order; junction bases with no gene match: 6. This TCR came from a woman between 50 and 59 years old with active or convalescent COVID-19. The sequenced sample consisted of peripheral blood. The rearrangement joins TRBV19 to TRBJ1-2, with TRBD1 matching over 8 bases. CDR3 bases: TGTGCCAGTATGACAGGGGAGAGCGGCTACACCTTC. It yields the protein CASMTGESGYTF.